This entry is about one TCR beta chain. Only in-frame clones appear in the TCRdb table, and some are missing; sequencing was by immunoSEQ multiplex PCR. The data show about 100,000 clones, roughly 79% seen once. The data originate from a study of blood T cell repertoires in COVID-19. Study-level information: Samples representing acute and convalescent COVID-19 were sourced from the United States, Italy and Spain.

CDR1 is SGHDT and CDR2 is YYEEEE in the germline V gene. This CDR3 region has 15 residues. V lost 0 bases, J lost 6 bases, and 13 bases lay in between. This sequence originates from a human donor in a cohort sampled during active COVID-19. The chain links TRBV5-6 to TRBJ2-1; the D gene is possibly TRBD1 (6 bases). Input material: peripheral blood. CDR3 coding DNA: TGTGCCAGCAGCTTGGCCAATCGACAGGTCAATGAGCAGTTCTTC. Translating it yields CASSLANRQVNEQFF.